The T cell receptor beta chain described here comes from a study of blood T cell repertoires in COVID-19. At the level of the study: Italy, Spain and the United States were the sources of the convalescent and acute COVID-19 samples. T cells, B-cell-depleted T cells, or PBMCs provided the cDNA or gDNA that served as material.

In the authors' workflow: Estimated nucleated cell counts came from reference gene primer amplification. Only in-frame clones appear in the TCRdb table, and some are missing; sequencing was by immunoSEQ multiplex PCR. V and J calls and clone size follow that table, whereas D and trimming were derived from the DNA. The sample contains about 150,000 clones, around 83% of which appear only once. Material: peripheral blood. The clonotype originates from a woman aged 55 to 70 with acute or convalescent COVID-19.

The CDR3 spells CASTSIQGKGDYGYTF. The CDR3 DNA reads as TGTGCCAGTACCTCTATACAGGGAAAGGGGGACTATGGCTACACCTTC. The chain joins TRBV19 to TRBJ1-2, with a possible D match to TRBD1 (6 bases). The V end lost 7 bases, the J end lost 3 bases, and 21 bases lay between the germline ends. The CDR3 has 16 residues. The germline V gene encodes CDR1 LNHDA and CDR2 SQIVND (reference sequence).